This T cell receptor (beta chain) was obtained from a study of Ad26.COV2.S vaccination and SARS-CoV-2 variants. About the study: Donor got 5x10^10 or 1x10^11 viral particles of Ad26.COV2.S. Study observations and caveats: Reported post-vaccination CD8+ and CD4+ T cell responses to spike showed substantial breadth. Recipients of vaccine and of placebo showed similar breadth of their non-spike TCR repertoires.

Measured with immunoSEQ multiplex PCR; TCRdb has only the in-frame clones, and not every one. Among approximately 410,000 clones listed, approximately 90% were seen once. In the case of this clone: Its antigen is still unknown.

As for treatment: 19 received Ad26.COV2.S at low or high dose, single or two shots; about 5 received placebo; per-sample allocation not given. At day 63 after the first vaccine or placebo injection, samples were drawn. Germline lookup yields CDR1 LNHDA and CDR2 SQIVND (reference sequence). Trimming took 8 bases from V and 10 from J, leaving 15 bases between them. This CDR3 contains 13 residues. The specimen comprised peripheral blood, sampled in a trial of Ad26.COV2.S vaccine versus placebo. The chain links TRBV19 to TRBJ1-6; TRBD1 might be the D (5 bases). The clonotype comes from a person aged 18 to 59 who received the Ad26.COV2.S COVID-19 vaccine or a placebo. CDR3 sequence reads: CASCRQSGSPLHF. CDR3 in DNA: TGTGCCAGTTGTCGACAGTCTGGATCACCCCTCCACTTT.